This TCR beta chain was observed in a study of CD8+ T cells in alopecia areata. The length of the CDR3 is 15 residues. Germline V gives CDR1 NSHNY, CDR2 SYGAGN. Trimming removed 5 bases from V and 0 bases from J; junction bases left unmatched: 4. This clone showed up many times. Each gene name is a mouse one. The CDR3 end is not reached by the read, which stops 4 residues before it; the germline J gene fills it in. The identical CDR3 is also encoded by other nucleotide sequences in the sample. Sorting used CD4, CD8alpha, NKG2D, NKG2ACE and other markers on pooled cutaneous lymph node cells. RNA was extracted and reverse transcribed into cDNA as the sequencing template. Profiled with immunoSEQ multiplex PCR; TCRdb holds only in-frame clones, not every one. The repertoire consists of over 250,000 clones, none detected only once.

This chain joins TRBV13-1 and TRBJ2-2; TRBD1 matches at 7 bases. The sequenced sample consisted of CD4+ T cells sorted from a lymph node. This clonotype was sampled from a C3H/HeJ mouse with alopecia areata. The strain is characterized by the MHC haplotype H2-k. CDR3 residues: CASSPGTANTGQLYF. CDR3 DNA, as far as it was read: TGTGCCAGCAGCCCCGGGACAGCAAACACCGGG.